The entry that follows covers one T cell receptor (beta chain) sequence. Relative to the germline gene, one junction end is altered; a read error may explain this. Using RNA template, CDR3s of TCR alpha and beta were amplified with iRepertoire arm-PCR. In TCRdb, the multiplex PCR reads were re-called with MiXCR into one record per CDR3 protein. The sample consists of more than 350,000 distinct CDR3 sequences, 41% of them appearing once. This entry belongs to a study of glioma-infiltrating T cells. The CDR3 runs to 15 residues. Germline V gives CDR1 SSHAT, CDR2 FNYEAQ (reference sequence). What was sequenced was glioma tissue, nonneoplastic brain tissue, or PBMCs (not recorded which). The rearrangement joins TRBV7-7 to TRBJ2-3; D may be TRBD1 (5 bases). This sequence was found in a human donor with low-grade glioma or glioblastoma, undergoing nonglioma brain surgery, or in good health (not recorded which). CDR3 in amino acids: CASSLAGSSTDTQYF. The DNA for the CDR3 is TGTGCTAGCAGCTTAGCAGGGTCCAGCACAGATACGCAGTATTTT.